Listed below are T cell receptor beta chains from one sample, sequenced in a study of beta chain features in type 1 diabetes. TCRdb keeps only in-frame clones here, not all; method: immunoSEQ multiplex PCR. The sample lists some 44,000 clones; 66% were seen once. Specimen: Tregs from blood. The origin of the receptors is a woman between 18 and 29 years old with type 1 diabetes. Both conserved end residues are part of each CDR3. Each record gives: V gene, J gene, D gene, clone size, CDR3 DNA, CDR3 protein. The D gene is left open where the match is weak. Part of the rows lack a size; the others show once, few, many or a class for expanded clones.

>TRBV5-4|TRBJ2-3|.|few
TGTGCCAGCACCAGAATCGCTGGAGATACGCAGTATTTT
CASTRIAGDTQYF
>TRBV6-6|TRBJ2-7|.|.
TGTGCCAGCAGGCACGGAGGTTCCCACGAGCAGTACTTC
CASRHGGSHEQYF
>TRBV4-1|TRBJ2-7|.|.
TGCGCCAGCAGCCAAGATCGTGGGGCTCGGGCCTACGAGCAGTACTTC
CASSQDRGARAYEQYF
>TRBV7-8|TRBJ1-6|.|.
TGTGCCAGCAGCTTGTGGGGGGTAGGTTCACCCCTCCACTTT
CASSLWGVGSPLHF
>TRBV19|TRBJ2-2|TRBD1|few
TGTGCCAGTAGTACACAGGGGGCTGGTACCGGGGAGCTGTTTTTT
CASSTQGAGTGELFF
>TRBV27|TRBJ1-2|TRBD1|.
TGTGCCAGCAGTCCCCTCTGGGCAGGGGGCCACTATGGCTACACCTTC
CASSPLWAGGHYGYTF
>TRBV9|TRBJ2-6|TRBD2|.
TGTGCCAGCAGCGTAGCCCTAGCGGGGGGTTGGACCTCCGGGGCCAACGTCCTGACTTTC
CASSVALAGGWTSGANVLTF
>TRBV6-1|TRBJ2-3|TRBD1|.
TGTGCCACCAGACAGGGGATCGCTAGCACAGATACGCAGTATTTT
CATRQGIASTDTQYF
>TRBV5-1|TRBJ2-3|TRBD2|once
TGCGCCAGCAGCTTCCTAGCGGGAGGCACAGATACGCAGTATTTT
CASSFLAGGTDTQYF
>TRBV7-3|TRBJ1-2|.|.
TGTGCCAGCAGCTTAAAATCGGCAGACCCGTCGGAGTGCTACACCTTC
CASSLKSADPSECYTF
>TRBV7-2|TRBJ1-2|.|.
TGTGCCAGCAGCTTAGGATCGGGAGGTGGCTATGGCTACACCTTC
CASSLGSGGGYGYTF
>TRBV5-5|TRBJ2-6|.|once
TGTGCCAGCAGCACCAGAGGTATGGAGTCTGTGGCCAACGTCCTGACTTTC
CASSTRGMESVANVLTF
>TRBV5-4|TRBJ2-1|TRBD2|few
TGTGCCAGCAGCTTGGGGGCGGGGGGCGGGAGCCCTGAGCAGTTCTTC
CASSLGAGGGSPEQFF
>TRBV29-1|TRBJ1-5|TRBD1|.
TGCAGCGCCAGACAGGGTGCTCAGCCCCAGCATTTT
CSARQGAQPQHF
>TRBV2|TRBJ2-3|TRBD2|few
TGTGCCAGCAGTTCCACTAGCGGCACAGATACGCAGTATTTT
CASSSTSGTDTQYF
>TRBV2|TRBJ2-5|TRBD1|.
TGTGCCAGCAGCCGACAGGGGGTGAGAGAGACCCAGTACTTC
CASSRQGVRETQYF
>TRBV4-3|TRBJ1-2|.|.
TGCGCCAGCAGCCTCGGGATCTATGGCTACACCTTC
CASSLGIYGYTF
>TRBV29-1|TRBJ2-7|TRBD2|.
TGCAGCGTGACGGGGACTAGCGGGAGTAGTAGGTACGAGCAGTACTTC
CSVTGTSGSSRYEQYF
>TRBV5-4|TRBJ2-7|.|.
TGTGCCAGCAGCCTAGATCAGGGGTACGAGCAGTACTTC
CASSLDQGYEQYF
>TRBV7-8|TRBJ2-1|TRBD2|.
TGTGCCAGCTCCGTGCGACTAGCGGGTTCCTACAATGAGCAGTTCTTC
CASSVRLAGSYNEQFF
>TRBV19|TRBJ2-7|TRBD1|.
TGTGCCAGTAGCTTCAACTTGGGGACAGGGATTTACGAGCAGTACTTC
CASSFNLGTGIYEQYF
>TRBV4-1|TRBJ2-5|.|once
TGCGCCAGCAGCCAAGCGATACTGGGGGCCCGGAAAGAGACCCAGTACTTC
CASSQAILGARKETQYF
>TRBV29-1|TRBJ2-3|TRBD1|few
TGCAGCGTTGCTTCTCCCGCCAGGGGGCAAGGAGATACGCAGTATTTT
CSVASPARGQGDTQYF
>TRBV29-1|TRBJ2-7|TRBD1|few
TGCAGCGTTGGGACAGGTACCTACGAGCAGTACTTC
CSVGTGTYEQYF
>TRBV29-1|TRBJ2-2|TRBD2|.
TGCAGCGTTGGGAGTCTAGCGGGAGTTTCGAGCGGGGAGCTGTTTTTT
CSVGSLAGVSSGELFF
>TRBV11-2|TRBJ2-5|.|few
TGTGCCAGCAGCCTGATGGTTAGCGGCCAAGAGACCCAGTACTTC
CASSLMVSGQETQYF